These 5 T cell receptor beta chains were all obtained from the same sample, sequenced in a study of cytomegalovirus exposure and HLA in healthy donors. 60 Vbeta and 13 Jbeta primers were used in PCR. Using immunoSEQ multiplex PCR, the repertoire was profiled, and TCRdb retains in-frame clones only, with some absent. The sample carries some 85,000 clones, approximately 88% recorded once. Sequenced material: PBMCs. These receptor sequences come from a woman aged 50 to 60 in good health and CMV-seronegative.

The genes are TRBV25-1 and TRBJ1-1; D is perhaps TRBD1 (6 bases). CDR1 and CDR2 from the germline V gene are MGHDK and SYGVNS. Trimming removed 0 bases at V and 4 bases at J, with 12 bases between. The length of the CDR3 is 15 residues. CDR3: CASSEYATGSTEAFF. The CDR3 DNA reads TGTGCCAGCAGTGAATATGCAACAGGGAGCACTGAAGCTTTCTTT.

The V call is TRBV18, the J call TRBJ1-1; TRBD1 might be the D (6 bases). CDR1 and CDR2 from the germline V gene are KGHSH and LQKENI. V was shortened by 3 bases and J by 8 bases, with 10 bases between the two germline ends. CDR3 length: 12 amino acids. The CDR3 coding sequence is TGTGCCAGCTCACCCGGGGGGCTAGAAGCTTTCTTT. Protein product: CASSPGGLEAFF.

The chain's CDR3 is CASSSTSTDTQYF. The CDR3 coding sequence is TGCGCCAGCAGCTCCACTAGCACAGATACGCAGTATTTT. V is TRBV5-1 and J is TRBJ2-3, with unresolved D. The germline V and J ends were trimmed by 3 bases and 0 bases, with 5 bases remaining between them. The CDR3 totals 13 residues. Germline loops: CDR1 SGHRS, CDR2 YFSETQ.

The rearrangement links TRBV28 to TRBJ2-5; D is uncertain. Germline lookup yields CDR1 MDHEN and CDR2 SYDVKM. Trimming removed 1 base from V and 5 bases from J, with 5 bases in between. This CDR3 is built from 12 residues. The CDR3 DNA sequence: TGTGCCAGCAGTTTATCCAGGGAGACCCAGTACTTC. Its translation is CASSLSRETQYF. Supplemented by reference TRBV28 and TRBJ2-5, the full variable domain reads DVKVTQSSRYLVKRTGEKVFLECVQDMDHENMFWYRQDPGLGLRLIYFSYDVKMKEKGDIPEGYSVSREKKERFSLILESASTNQTSMYLCASSLSRETQYFGPGTRLLVL.

The chain is built from TRBV28 and TRBJ1-4, with TRBD1 matching 9 bases. The ends lost 7 bases at V and 10 bases at J; junction bases unmatched: 19. The CDR3 covers 17 residues. Germline V gives CDR1 MDHEN, CDR2 SYDVKM. CDR3 nucleotides: TGTGCCAGCACCCTAGGGGGACAGGGAACCATTCGTCGAAAACTGTTTTTT. Translating it yields CASTLGGQGTIRRKLFF. Looking up the rest from reference TRBV28 and TRBJ1-4 gives the full variable domain: DVKVTQSSRYLVKRTGEKVFLECVQDMDHENMFWYRQDPGLGLRLIYFSYDVKMKEKGDIPEGYSVSREKKERFSLILESASTNQTSMYLCASTLGGQGTIRRKLFFGSGTQLSVL.